What follows are 20 T cell receptor beta chains derived from one specimen sequenced in a study of cytomegalovirus exposure and HLA in healthy donors. Some clones are missing from TCRdb's copy, which holds only in-frame ones; the method was immunoSEQ multiplex PCR. This table has some 83,000 clones, approximately 93% appearing once. Sequencing was performed on PBMCs. Every receptor here comes from a woman younger than 35 in good health and CMV-seronegative.

V and J are TRBV4-3 and TRBJ2-7, with a possible D match to TRBD2 (5 bases). The CDR3 runs to 15 residues. CDR1 LGHNA and CDR2 YSLEER come from the germline V gene. Trimming left V 0 bases short and J 2 bases short, with 11 bases between. CDR3 DNA: TGCGCCAGCAGCCAAGATCCGTCCGGGGCCTACGAGCAGTACTTC. This gives the protein CASSQDPSGAYEQYF.

This chain uses TRBV27 with TRBJ2-2; 8 bases are shared with TRBD2. J lost 3 bases, V lost 6 bases, and 12 bases had no gene match. From germline, CDR1 is MNHEY and CDR2 SMNVEV (reference sequence). The CDR3 sequence is 17 residues long. The CDR3 sequence is CASSSTPGLVYTGELFF. CDR3 nucleotide sequence: TGTGCCAGCAGCTCTACCCCGGGACTAGTGTACACCGGGGAGCTGTTTTTT.

The V call is TRBV11-3, the J call TRBJ2-7; 9 bases are a match to TRBD1. Losses at the gene ends were 5 bases for V and 5 bases for J; bases not matched to a gene: 16. The germline V gene has CDR1 SGHNT and CDR2 YENEEA. This CDR3 region has 17 residues. CDR3 loop: CASSRHTPGQGFDEQYF. CDR3 nucleotides: TGTGCCAGCAGCCGACATACGCCGGGACAGGGCTTCGACGAGCAGTACTTC.

CDR3 DNA sequence: TGTGCCAGCAGCTTGTGGGACAGGGATACAGATACGCAGTATTTT. Amino acids: CASSLWDRDTDTQYF. This chain uses TRBV5-6 with TRBJ2-3; 9 nucleotides align to TRBD1. This CDR3 has 15 amino acids. Germline V gives CDR1 SGHDT, CDR2 YYEEEE. The V and J ends lost 1 base and 3 bases, in that order; junction bases with no gene match: 3.

This chain links TRBV2 with TRBJ2-7, with a possible D match to TRBD2 (7 bases). The CDR3 consists of 16 residues. From germline, CDR1 is SNHLY and CDR2 FYNNEI. V lost 7 bases to trimming and J lost 1 base, with 20 bases between them. This chain's CDR3 is CASMKRPGGDSYEQYF. The CDR3 coding sequence is TGTGCCAGCATGAAGCGCCCGGGGGGCGATTCCTACGAGCAGTACTTC.

The J gene is TRBJ2-4, the V gene TRBV18; TRBD1 matches 9 bases. J was trimmed by 9 bases and V by 3 bases; bases with no gene match: 6. There are 14 residues in the CDR3. Germline CDR1 KGHSH, CDR2 LQKENI. CDR3 loop: CASSPSDRGGIQYF. The CDR3 region has the DNA TGTGCCAGCTCACCCTCGGACAGGGGCGGCATTCAGTACTTC.

The chain combines TRBV11-3 with TRBJ2-1; possible D gene TRBD2, 5 bases. This CDR3 is built from 14 residues. Trimming left V 5 bases short and J 3 bases short, with 11 bases between. Germline CDR1 reads SGHNT; CDR2 reads YENEEA. CDR3 DNA: TGTGCCAGCAGCACCAGGACTGGCTACAATGAGCAGTTCTTC. This sequence encodes CASSTRTGYNEQFF.

The V call is TRBV2, the J call TRBJ1-2; the match to TRBD1 covers 10 bases. With V trimmed by 5 bases and J by 3 bases, 9 bases remained unmatched. This CDR3 contains 16 residues. The germline gives CDR1 SNHLY, CDR2 FYNNEI. The DNA of the CDR3 is TGTGCCAGCAGTCAGGACAGGGGGACTCTGTACTATGGCTACACCTTC. Protein: CASSQDRGTLYYGYTF.

The V and J genes are TRBV6-5 and TRBJ2-5; 7 bases map to TRBD1. CDR3 length: 13 residues. The V gene's germline CDR1 is MNHEY and CDR2 SVGAGI. V dropped 5 bases and J dropped 5; count of bases not matched to a gene: 5. DNA of the CDR3: TGTGCCAGCAGTGGGGACAGACTGGAGACCCAGTACTTC. Translation gives CASSGDRLETQYF.

The chain joins TRBV2 to TRBJ2-1; D is unresolved. This CDR3 has 15 residues. Per germline, CDR1 SNHLY and CDR2 FYNNEI. The germline V and J ends were trimmed by 4 bases and 3 bases, with 13 bases remaining between them. Here the CDR3 DNA reads TGTGCCAGCAGTGGGCAGGCCCACCTCTACAATGAGCAGTTCTTC. It specifies CASSGQAHLYNEQFF.

J is TRBJ2-7 and V is TRBV11-3; a possible D gene is TRBD1 (6 bases). CDR1 is SGHNT, CDR2 YENEEA, per germline. The CDR3 has 15 amino acids. V lost 4 bases, J lost 6 bases, and 19 bases lay in between. Here the CDR3 DNA reads TGTGCCAGCAGCTCCTCAGGGGTGTGGACAGCCGAGCAGTACTTC. Amino acid sequence: CASSSSGVWTAEQYF. Full variable domain (missing parts from reference TRBV11-3 and TRBJ2-7): EAGVVQSPRYKIIEKKQPVAFWCNPISGHNTLYWYLQNLGQGPELLIRYENEEAVDDSQLPKDRFSAERLKGVDSTLKIQPAELGDSAVYLCASSSSGVWTAEQYFGPGTRLTVT.

This rearrangement joins TRBV9 to TRBJ1-2; no definite D call. The germline CDR1 and CDR2 sequences are SGDLS and YYNGEE. The CDR3 sequence is 16 residues long. The germline V and J ends were trimmed by 4 bases and 3 bases, with 19 bases remaining between them. This CDR3 reads CASSLENRVRDYGYTF. The CDR3 nucleotides read TGTGCCAGCAGCCTAGAGAACCGGGTTCGAGACTATGGCTACACCTTC.

The rearrangement joins TRBV11-3 to TRBJ2-1, with 8 bases fitting TRBD1. The germline CDR1 and CDR2 sequences are SGHNT and YENEEA. CDR3 length: 16 amino acids. Losses at the gene ends were 6 bases for V and 2 bases for J; bases not matched to a gene: 9. DNA of the CDR3: TGTGCCAGCAGTCGTCCGGGACAGGCGACCTACAATGAGCAGTTCTTC. It is translated as CASSRPGQATYNEQFF.

This clone was detected ten times or more. The chain uses TRBV7-9 and TRBJ2-1; 15 bases match TRBD2. Germline-derived CDR1 and CDR2 are SEHNR and FQNEAQ (reference sequence). This CDR3 is built from 16 residues. J lost 7 bases, V lost 5 bases, and 6 bases had no gene match. In DNA, the CDR3 is TGTGCCAGCAGCCCCCCTGGGACTAGCGGGAGGAATGAGCAGTTCTTC. The encoded protein is CASSPPGTSGRNEQFF.

In nucleotides, the CDR3 is TGTGCCTGGAGTGTACACAGGGGATCGGGTCAGCCCCAGCATTTT. As protein: CAWSVHRGSGQPQHF. The chain joins TRBV30 to TRBJ1-5; 7 nucleotides line up with TRBD1. This CDR3 contains 15 residues. The V and J ends lost 0 bases and 6 bases, in that order; junction bases with no gene match: 8. Germline CDR1 and CDR2: GTSNPN and SVGIG (reference sequence).

The chain is built from TRBV4-1 and TRBJ1-6; no clear D gene. Looked up from germline, CDR1 is MGHRA and CDR2 is YSYEKL. The CDR3 spans 18 residues. The V and J ends lost 1 base and 2 bases respectively, with 15 bases between them. The CDR3 is CASSQGIAGLPYNSPLHF. The CDR3 nucleotides are TGCGCCAGCAGCCAAGGTATAGCGGGATTGCCCTATAATTCACCCCTCCACTTT.

The chain employs TRBV5-1 and TRBJ1-1, with 9 bases matching TRBD1. Germline CDR1 and CDR2: SGHRS and YFSETQ. The junction had 8 bases not matched to a gene; V was cut back by 0 bases and J by 8 bases. The CDR3 extends over 15 amino acids. In DNA, the CDR3 is TGCGCCAGCAGCTTGGCAGGGGACAGGGTGGACGAAGCTTTCTTT. Translated: CASSLAGDRVDEAFF. The variable domain in full, with the rest retrieved from reference TRBV5-1 and TRBJ1-1, is KAGVTQTPRYLIKTRGQQVTLSCSPISGHRSVSWYQQTPGQGLQFLFEYFSETQRNKGNFPGRFSGRQFSNSRSEMNVSTLELGDSALYLCASSLAGDRVDEAFFGQGTRLTVV.

This clone occurred once. The chain is built from TRBV30 and TRBJ2-5, with 10 bases identical to TRBD2. The germline gives CDR1 GTSNPN, CDR2 SVGIG (reference sequence). Trimming removed 2 bases from V and 5 bases from J; junction bases left unmatched: 11. CDR3 size: 16 residues. The CDR3, as DNA: TGTGCCTGGAGTAATTTCCGCCTAGCGGGAGATGAGACCCAGTACTTC. It translates to CAWSNFRLAGDETQYF.

This rearrangement joins TRBV6-5 to TRBJ1-1; D might be TRBD1 (5 bases). Between the trimmed V and J ends, which lost 6 bases and 1 base, there was a span of 12 bases. The CDR3 is made up of 14 amino acids. Germline V CDR1 and CDR2: MNHEY, SVGAGI. CDR3 region: CASRAGKQNTEAFF. The CDR3 bases are TGTGCCAGCAGGGCAGGGAAGCAGAACACTGAAGCTTTCTTT.

This chain connects TRBV19 to TRBJ1-1; D is possibly TRBD1 (6 bases). V lost 3 bases and J lost 5, with 13 bases in between. The CDR3 is 14 residues long. Germline V gene sequence: CDR1 LNHDA, CDR2 SQIVND (reference sequence). CDR3 nucleotides: TGTGCCAGTAGTATCTCCAGGGGAGGGACTGAAGCTTTCTTT. Translated: CASSISRGGTEAFF.